The 7 T cell receptor beta chains presented below share a single source sample, sequenced in a study of OX40 agonist ivuxolimab in advanced cancers. Repertoires were generated with immunoSEQ multiplex PCR, while TCRdb's copy carries only in-frame clones and drops some. The table lists more than 85,000 clones, approximately 89% of them singletons, with less than 0.35% in the top ten. The starting material was CD4+ or CD8+ T cells sorted from blood, obtained in a trial of the OX40 agonist ivuxolimab. The receptors derive from an adult with an advanced solid tumor such as melanoma, head and neck, liver or kidney cancer.

There are a few counts of this clone. The CDR3 DNA sequence: TGTGCCAGCAGCTTGGGACAGAACAATGAGCAGTTCTTC. It codes for CASSLGQNNEQFF. The chain uses TRBV11-1 and TRBJ2-1; 7 bases map to TRBD1. This CDR3 comprises 13 residues. V was pared by 3 bases and J by 5 bases, with 1 base of the junction left unmatched. Germline CDR1 and CDR2: SGHAT and FQDESV (reference sequence).

V is TRBV30 and J is TRBJ2-5, with 14 positions matching TRBD2. The CDR3 has 14 residues. CDR1 and CDR2 (germline): GTSNPN, SVGIG (reference sequence). Trimming at V came to 7 bases and at J to 2 bases, leaving 3 bases not matched to a gene. The CDR3 protein is CAFRLAGGQETQYF. As DNA, the CDR3 is TGTGCCTTCCGACTAGCGGGGGGGCAAGAGACCCAGTACTTC.

The V and J genes are TRBV4-3 and TRBJ1-4; D may be TRBD1 (5 bases). V was shortened by 0 bases and J by 6 bases, with 14 bases between the two germline ends. This CDR3 is built from 16 residues. Germline CDR1 and CDR2: LGHNA and YSLEER. The CDR3 DNA reads as TGCGCCAGCAGCCAAGAATATCAGGGAGGGGATGAAAAACTGTTTTTT. As protein: CASSQEYQGGDEKLFF.

In its sample, this clone was seen once. This chain connects TRBV10-3 to TRBJ2-7; 8 positions agree with TRBD2. Per the germline V gene, CDR1 is ENHRY and CDR2 is SYGVKD. This CDR3 has 15 amino acids. V shed 4 bases, J shed 5 bases, and the junction held 10 bases outside the gene matches. In DNA, the CDR3 is TGTGCCATCAGTGTCCTTTCGACGGGAGGGAACGAGCAGTACTTC. Protein product: CAISVLSTGGNEQYF.

The chain carries TRBV15 and TRBJ2-7; 8 bases are shared with TRBD1. V was clipped by 5 bases and J by 5 bases; unmatched bases: 8. The CDR3 has 14 amino acids. The germline gives CDR1 LNHNV, CDR2 YYDKDF (reference sequence). The CDR3 DNA is TGTGCCACCAGCCCCCGAAGACAGGGGAACGAGCAGTACTTC. The encoded protein is CATSPRRQGNEQYF.

The CDR3 nucleotides read TGTGCCAGCAGACTGGGACAGGGATATGGCTACACCTTC. Protein product: CASRLGQGYGYTF. The chain joins TRBV28 to TRBJ1-2; 9 bases are a match to TRBD1. Looked up from germline, CDR1 is MDHEN and CDR2 is SYDVKM. J lost 5 bases, V lost 6 bases, and 4 bases had no gene match. The length of the CDR3 is 13 residues.

The chain couples TRBV5-1 to TRBJ2-5; 8 bases are a match to TRBD2. The CDR3 totals 14 residues. CDR1 SGHRS and CDR2 YFSETQ come from the germline V gene. V lost 4 bases and J lost 1; bases outside the gene matches: 3. The CDR3 DNA is TGCGCCAGCAGCCCGGGACTAGGCCAAGAGACCCAGTACTTC. Translated: CASSPGLGQETQYF.